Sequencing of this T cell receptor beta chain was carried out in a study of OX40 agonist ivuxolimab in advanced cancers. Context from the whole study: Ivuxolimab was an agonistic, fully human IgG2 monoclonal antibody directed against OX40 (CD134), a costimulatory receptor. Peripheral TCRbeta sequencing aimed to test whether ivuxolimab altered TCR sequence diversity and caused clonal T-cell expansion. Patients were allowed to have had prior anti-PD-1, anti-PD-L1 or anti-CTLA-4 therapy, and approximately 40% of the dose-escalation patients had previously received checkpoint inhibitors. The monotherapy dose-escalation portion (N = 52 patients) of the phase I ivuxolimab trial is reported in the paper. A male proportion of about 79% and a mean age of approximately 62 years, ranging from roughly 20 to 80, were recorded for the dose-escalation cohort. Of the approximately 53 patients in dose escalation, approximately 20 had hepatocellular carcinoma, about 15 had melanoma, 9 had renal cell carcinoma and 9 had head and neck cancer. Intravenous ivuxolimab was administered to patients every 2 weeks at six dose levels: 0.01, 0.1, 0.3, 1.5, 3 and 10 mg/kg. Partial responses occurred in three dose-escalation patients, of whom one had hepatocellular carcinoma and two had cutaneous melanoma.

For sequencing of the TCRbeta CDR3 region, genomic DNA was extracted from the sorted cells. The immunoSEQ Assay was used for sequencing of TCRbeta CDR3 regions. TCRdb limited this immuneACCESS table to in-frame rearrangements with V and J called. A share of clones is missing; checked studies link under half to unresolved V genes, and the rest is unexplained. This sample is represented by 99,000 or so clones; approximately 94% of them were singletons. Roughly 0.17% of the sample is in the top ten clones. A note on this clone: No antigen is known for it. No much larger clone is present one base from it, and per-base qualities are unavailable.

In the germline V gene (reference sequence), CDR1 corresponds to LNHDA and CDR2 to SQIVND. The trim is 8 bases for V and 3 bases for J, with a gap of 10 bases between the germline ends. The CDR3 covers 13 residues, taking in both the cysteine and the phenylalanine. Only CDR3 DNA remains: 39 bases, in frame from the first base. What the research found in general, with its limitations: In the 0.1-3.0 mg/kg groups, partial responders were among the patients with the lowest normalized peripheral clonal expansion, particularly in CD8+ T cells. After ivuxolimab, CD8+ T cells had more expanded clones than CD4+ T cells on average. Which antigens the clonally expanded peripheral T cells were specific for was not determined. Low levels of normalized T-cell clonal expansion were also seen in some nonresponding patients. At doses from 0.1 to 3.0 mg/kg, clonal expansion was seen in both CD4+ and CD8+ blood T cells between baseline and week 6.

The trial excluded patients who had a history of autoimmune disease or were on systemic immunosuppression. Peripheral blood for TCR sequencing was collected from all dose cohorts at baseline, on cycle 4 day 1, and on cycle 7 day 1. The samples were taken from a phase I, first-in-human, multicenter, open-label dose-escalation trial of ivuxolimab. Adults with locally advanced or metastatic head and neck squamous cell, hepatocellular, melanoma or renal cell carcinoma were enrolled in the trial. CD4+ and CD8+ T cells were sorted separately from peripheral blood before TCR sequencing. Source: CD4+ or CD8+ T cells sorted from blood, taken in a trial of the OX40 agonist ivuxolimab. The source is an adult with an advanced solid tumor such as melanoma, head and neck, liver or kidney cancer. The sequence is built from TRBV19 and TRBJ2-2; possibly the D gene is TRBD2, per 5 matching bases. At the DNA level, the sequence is TGTGCCAGTGCCTCCGGGGACACCGGGGAGCTGTTTTTT. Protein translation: CASASGDTGELFF.